One T cell receptor beta chain is described in this entry. This clonotype was counted at least ten times. Its antigen is unknown. Base quality data are lacking; no much larger clone is found one base away. This record comes from a study of breast tumors, draining lymph nodes, adjacent tissues (TCRdb year 2016). About the full investigation: Breast cancer patients provided tumor, adjacent nontumor tissue and axillary lymph nodes, and the study compared the TCR beta repertoires across these three sources. The study was designed to assess the relationships and possible T-cell exchange between tumor, surrounding tissue and draining lymph node repertoires in human breast cancer.

Sequencing was carried out with an Illumina HiSeq 2000. Multiplex PCR amplification was used to generate the TCR beta chain libraries. The amplified TCR beta chain products were analyzed by high-throughput sequencing. Using fastp at Q25 and MiXCR, TCRdb reprocessed the public reads and kept productive beta chains. Rows merge per CDR3 protein into single entries with the most common DNA and genes. The sample table lists about 230,000 distinct CDR3 sequences, 32% of them with a count of one. Roughly 1.5% of the sample comes from the top ten. Lymph node samples were obtained from the axillary draining lymph nodes of breast cancer patients. What the research found in general, with its limitations: The data were judged consistent with most tumor T cells deriving from the lymph node and then expanding within tumor tissue. Tumors showed preferential V and J gene usage, and their T-cell repertoire diversity fell below that of lymph nodes yet above that of nontumor tissue. The conclusion that tumor T cells originate in lymph nodes was framed as consistent with a hypothesis rather than directly demonstrated. In luminal-like breast cancer, tumor and nontumor tissue repertoires resembled each other significantly more than in basal-like breast cancer.

Trimming takes 2 bases from V and 3 bases from J, and the germline ends sit 20 bases apart. The CDR3 sequence holds 16 residues, the cysteine and phenylalanine included. This entry keeps only the CDR3 DNA: 48 bases, framed from base 1. CDR1 and CDR2 are drawn from the germline V gene (reference sequence): DFQATT, SNEGSKA. The sequenced sample was axillary lymph node tissue. The source is a female donor with breast cancer. Some clones in this sample may be carry-over from other donors' samples. The chain uses TRBV20-1 and TRBJ2-7, with the identity of the D gene unclear. The encoded CDR3 is CSARPTDQALNYEQYF. The DNA is as follows: TGCAGTGCTAGACCTACTGACCAGGCCCTCAACTACGAGCAGTACTTC.